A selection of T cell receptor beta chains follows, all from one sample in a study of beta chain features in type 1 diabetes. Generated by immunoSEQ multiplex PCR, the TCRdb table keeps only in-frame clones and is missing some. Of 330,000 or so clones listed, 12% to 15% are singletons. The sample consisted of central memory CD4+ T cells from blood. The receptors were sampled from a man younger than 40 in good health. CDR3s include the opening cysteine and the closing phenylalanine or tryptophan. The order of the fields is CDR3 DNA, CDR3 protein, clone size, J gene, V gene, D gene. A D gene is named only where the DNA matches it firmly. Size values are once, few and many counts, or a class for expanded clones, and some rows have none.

TGTGCCAGCAGCTTGGGAGAGGGTGAGCAGTTCTTC CASSLGEGEQFF - TRBJ2-1 TRBV4-2 -
TGTGCCAGCAGCCCACGAAACAGGGCGAACACCGGGGAGCTGTTTTTT CASSPRNRANTGELFF - TRBJ2-2 TRBV7-6 -
TGCGCCAGCAGCTTGGTTAGCGGGGGCACCGGGGAGCTGTTTTTT CASSLVSGGTGELFF few TRBJ2-2 TRBV5-1 TRBD2
TGTGCCAGCAGGCCCCCGACTAGCGGGGGGGCCTACGAGCAGTACTTC CASRPPTSGGAYEQYF few TRBJ2-7 TRBV6-6 TRBD2
TGTGCCAGCAGCTCCCGTCCTAGCGGTATTAGCACAGATACGCAGTATTTT CASSSRPSGISTDTQYF - TRBJ2-3 TRBV7-2 TRBD2
TGTGCCAGCGCGACAGCGTCTCAGGCTGTTCAGCCCCAGCATTTT CASATASQAVQPQHF few TRBJ1-5 TRBV6-5 -
TGTGCCAGCAGCTTCTTCTGGGGGAACGACCACAATGAGCAGTTCTTC CASSFFWGNDHNEQFF - TRBJ2-1 TRBV5-4 -
TGTGCCAGCAGCCGTTATGACAGAAACACTGAAGCTTTCTTT CASSRYDRNTEAFF few TRBJ1-1 TRBV5-6 -
TGCAGCGTTGAATTGGCTAGCGGAGGCTCCTACAATGAGCAGTTCTTC CSVELASGGSYNEQFF - TRBJ2-1 TRBV29-1 TRBD2
TGCAGCGTTCAGGGGAACACTGAAGCTTTCTTT CSVQGNTEAFF many TRBJ1-1 TRBV29-1 -
TGTGCCAGCAGCTTAGTTCGGGGGACCTACGAGCAGTACTTC CASSLVRGTYEQYF few TRBJ2-7 TRBV11-3 -
TGTGCCAGTAGTATAGGCGGCGGCTACAAAAACATTCAGTACTTC CASSIGGGYKNIQYF few TRBJ2-4 TRBV19 -
TGTGCCAGCAGCTTATCCTCGGGAGCCCTGAACACTGAAGCTTTCTTT CASSLSSGALNTEAFF - TRBJ1-1 TRBV11-2 -
TGTGCCAGCAGCTTGGGGTGGGGGCGGACTGAAGCTTTCTTT CASSLGWGRTEAFF - TRBJ1-1 TRBV5-6 -
TGTGCCAGCAGCTCCCTGGACAGGTTCTACGAGCAGTACTTC CASSSLDRFYEQYF - TRBJ2-7 TRBV14 TRBD1
TGCGCCAGCAGCCAGGACAGGGGCACAGATACGCAGTATTTT CASSQDRGTDTQYF few TRBJ2-3 TRBV5-1 TRBD1
TGCAGCGGTGTGGACAGGAAGACTGAAGCTTTCTTT CSGVDRKTEAFF - TRBJ1-1 TRBV29-1 TRBD1
TGTGCCAGCAGCCGGACTAGCGGGGCCGGCACAGATACGCAGTATTTT CASSRTSGAGTDTQYF - TRBJ2-3 TRBV7-9 TRBD2
TGTGCCAGCAGCCAAGGGCACAAAAACATTCAGTACTTC CASSQGHKNIQYF many TRBJ2-4 TRBV14 -
TGTGCCAGCAGTTCGATCTACCGGGACACTATCTACAATGAGCAGTTCTTC CASSSIYRDTIYNEQFF few TRBJ2-1 TRBV2 -
TGTGCCAGCAGCGCGGGGGGGCCTTTGGATACGCAGTATTTT CASSAGGPLDTQYF few TRBJ2-3 TRBV7-2 TRBD2
TGTGCCAGCAGCTTTGGAGCTACCTGGCAGTTCTTC CASSFGATWQFF - TRBJ2-1 TRBV5-5 -
TGTGCCAGCAGCTCAAAGCCGACAGGCAAGCATGAAAAACTGTTTTTT CASSSKPTGKHEKLFF few TRBJ1-4 TRBV7-9 -
TGTGCCAGCAGCTTTAGAGAGGGGGCGGCGACCCAGTACTTC CASSFREGAATQYF - TRBJ2-5 TRBV11-2 TRBD1
TGTGCCAGCAACTCCCCGGGGGGCGCAGATACGCAGTATTTT CASNSPGGADTQYF - TRBJ2-3 TRBV5-4 -
TGTGCCAGCAGCTTGTCGGGAGAGGACACTGAAGCTTTCTTT CASSLSGEDTEAFF - TRBJ1-1 TRBV5-6 -
TGTGCCAGTAGTCCACTCGGGACGGTTCAAGAGACCCAGTACTTC CASSPLGTVQETQYF - TRBJ2-5 TRBV19 -
TGCGCCAGCAGCCAAGCCGACAGAATAAATGGCTACACCTTC CASSQADRINGYTF - TRBJ1-2 TRBV4-3 -
TGTGCCATCAGTGGGGGGGACTCCAAGTGGGACACTGAAGCTTTCTTT CAISGGDSKWDTEAFF few TRBJ1-1 TRBV10-3 -
TGCGCCAGCAGCTTGGCGGGGACTAATGAAAAACTGTTTTTT CASSLAGTNEKLFF - TRBJ1-4 TRBV5-1 -
TGTGCCAGCAGTCCCACAGCGCTAACTAGCAATCAGCCCCAGCATTTT CASSPTALTSNQPQHF - TRBJ1-5 TRBV27 -
TGTGCCAGCTCGACGGGACGTCCGGAGCGTGGCTACACCTTC CASSTGRPERGYTF - TRBJ1-2 TRBV18 -
TGCAGTGCTAGATGGGTAGATACGCAGTATTTT CSARWVDTQYF few TRBJ2-3 TRBV20-1 -
TGTGCCAGCAGCTCGGACAGGGGGAACACTGAAGCTTTCTTT CASSSDRGNTEAFF - TRBJ1-1 TRBV7-9 TRBD1
TGCAGCGGTTGCCTCCCGACTAGCGGGGGGGGAGATACGCAGTATTTT CSGCLPTSGGGDTQYF few TRBJ2-3 TRBV29-1 TRBD2
TGTGCCAGCAGCAGCAGTCGGAACTATGGCTACACCTTC CASSSSRNYGYTF few TRBJ1-2 TRBV5-4 -